One T cell receptor (beta chain) is described in this entry. Its antigen target is currently unknown. No base qualities exist here, and no much larger clone lies one base off it. The CDR3 runs 14 amino acids, cysteine and phenylalanine included. Only CDR3 DNA is held: 42 bases, read in frame from base 1. The junction shows trimming of 1 base on V and 0 bases on J, plus 7 bases between the germline ends. The germline V gene (reference sequence) supplies CDR1 GTSNPN and CDR2 SVGIG. The entry originates in a study of shared clonotypes between healthy human individuals (TCRdb year 2020). Regarding the study in general: A few men and two women, aged 18 to 49 years, made up the cohort. For each donor, CD4 naive and CD4 memory were each given three plates, CD8 naive was given two plates, and CD8 memory was given one plate. To estimate repertoire size and how much clonotypes are shared between individuals, the study performed deep sequencing of blood TCR repertoires from a few healthy adults. To increase sequencing depth and limit assay-specific biases, TCR repertoire library preparation and sequencing were carried out by different laboratories using diverse techniques. Per donor, leukapheresis produced somewhere between about 0.85 and 8.9 billion PBMCs.

The paper's findings and limits, for the study overall: Across a few donors, around 5.4% of naive CD4, approximately 3.5% of naive CD8, approximately 2.5% of memory CD4, and 0.4% of memory CD8 clonotypes were shared. Sampling was restricted to blood, and TCR repertoires in tissues likely differ from the TCR repertoires found in blood. Compared with non-shared clonotypes, clonotypes shared by all four sorted-subset donors had higher generation probabilities. Pairwise subsampling indicated that sequencing depth was expected to affect the degree of clonotype sharing among donors. The small number of donors limited the genetic and exposure-history diversity represented. Estimated clonotype richness was generally larger for naive than for memory subsets. Rarefaction of sorted-subset datasets indicated incomplete sequencing despite the large sequencing depth.

TCR CDR3 regions were amplified from genomic DNA by multiplex PCR using the deep immunoSEQ assay. Extracted genomic DNA from each cell subset was distributed evenly across all wells of several immunoSEQ 96-well plates, and each plate was treated as a replicate. For sorted subsets, about 200 ng genomic DNA, equal to approximately 30,000 T cell genomes, was loaded into each replicate PCR. Purified libraries were quantified with a Qubit 3.0 fluorometer, sized on a Bioanalyzer 2100, and re-quantified with the KAPA Library Quantification kit. Each immunoSEQ 96-well plate was sequenced on its own single-read 150-cycle Illumina NextSeq 550 flow cell. Per the original workflow: The immunoSEQ output contained only junctional sequences without quality scores, so filtering could not match that applied to full-length reads. Sequences were annotated with PyIR, a Python wrapper for IgBLAST v1.9, and V/J genes and CDR3 were assigned using IMGT germline references. Reads were removed for weak V/J assignments (E-value above 1e-6), missing CDR3, stop codons, out-of-frame junctions, or ambiguous translated residues. V3J clonotypes were defined as sequences sharing the same inferred V gene, J gene, and CDR3 amino acid sequence. Percentage overlap between repertoires was calculated by dividing the number of shared unique clonotypes by the size of the smaller repertoire. Repertoire richness was assessed with RTK rarefaction, the Chao1 estimator, and Recon v2.1 estimates of unobserved clonotypes. OLGA was used to compute generation probabilities for all TCRbeta clonotypes that the gDNA method yielded from a few donors. In TCRdb, the immuneACCESS table is reduced to in-frame sequences with V and J assigned. These tables do not hold every clone; where another copy was compared, an unresolved V gene accounts for under half, and the others remain unexplained. The DNA was the basis for D and trimming; V, J and clone size are from that table. Counted in this sample were 800,000 to 950,000 clones; about 97% of them appeared once. Clones ranked in the top ten supply around 0.21% of the sample.

For the CD8 naive samples, CD45RO-negative cells were positively selected for CCR7, yielding a CD45RA+CCR7+ population from which TemRA cells were excluded. The donors were healthy, HIV-negative adults who had no recently reported acute infections or vaccinations. Every donor was a Caucasian adult living in Nashville, Tennessee, USA. After blood collection by leukapheresis, PBMCs were isolated using Ficoll-Histopaque density gradient centrifugation and then cryopreserved in the vapor phase of liquid nitrogen. Purity and quantity of every magnetically sorted T cell population were checked by analytical flow cytometry. From each sorted fraction, genomic DNA was isolated and quantified by UV absorbance on a Nanodrop 2000c.

This receptor chain uses TRBV30 and TRBJ2-1; confidence is insufficient to name the D gene. Sequenced sample: naive CD8+ T cells sorted from blood. The cell subset or site label on this specimen signifies: CD45RA+CCR7+. This sequence originates from a man aged 25 to 45 in good health. The CDR3 has the sequence CAWSDQSSYNEQFF. The nucleotides are TGTGCCTGGAGTGATCAGAGCTCCTACAATGAGCAGTTCTTC.